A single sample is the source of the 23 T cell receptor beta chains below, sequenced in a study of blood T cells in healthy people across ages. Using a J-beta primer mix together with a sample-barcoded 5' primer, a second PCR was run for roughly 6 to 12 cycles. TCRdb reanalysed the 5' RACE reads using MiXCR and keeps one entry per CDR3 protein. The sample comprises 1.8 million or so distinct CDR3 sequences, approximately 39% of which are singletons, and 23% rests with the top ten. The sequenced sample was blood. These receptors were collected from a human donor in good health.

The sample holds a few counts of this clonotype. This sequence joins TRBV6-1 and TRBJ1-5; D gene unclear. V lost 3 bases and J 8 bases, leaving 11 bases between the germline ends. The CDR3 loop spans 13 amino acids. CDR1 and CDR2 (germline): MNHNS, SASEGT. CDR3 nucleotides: TGTGCCAGCAGTGACACCCCCTTGGAGCCCCAGCATTTT. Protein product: CASSDTPLEPQHF.

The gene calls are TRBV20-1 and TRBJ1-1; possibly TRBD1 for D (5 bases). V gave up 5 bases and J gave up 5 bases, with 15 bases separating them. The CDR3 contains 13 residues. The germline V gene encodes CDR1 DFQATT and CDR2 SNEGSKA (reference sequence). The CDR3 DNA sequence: TGCAGTGCTGCCCGGGGACCGAGAACTGAAGCTTTCTTT. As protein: CSAARGPRTEAFF.

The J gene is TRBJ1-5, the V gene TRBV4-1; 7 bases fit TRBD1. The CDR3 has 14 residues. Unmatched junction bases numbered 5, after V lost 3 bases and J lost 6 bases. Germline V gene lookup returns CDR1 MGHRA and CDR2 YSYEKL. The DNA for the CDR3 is TGCGCCAGCAGCCATGGACAGGTCAGTCAGCCCCAGCATTTT. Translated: CASSHGQVSQPQHF.

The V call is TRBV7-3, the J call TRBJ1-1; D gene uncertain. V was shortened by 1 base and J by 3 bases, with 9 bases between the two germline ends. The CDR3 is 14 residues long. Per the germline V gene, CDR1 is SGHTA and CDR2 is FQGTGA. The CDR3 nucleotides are TGTGCCAGCAGCTTAATAGGCTCAGACACTGAAGCTTTCTTT. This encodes CASSLIGSDTEAFF.

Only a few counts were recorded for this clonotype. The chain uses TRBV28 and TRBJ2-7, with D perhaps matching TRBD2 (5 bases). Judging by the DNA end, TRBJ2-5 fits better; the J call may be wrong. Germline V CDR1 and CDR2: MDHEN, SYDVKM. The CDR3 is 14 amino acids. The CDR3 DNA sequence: TGTGCCAGCAGCGAACAAGAGGGTCGAGAGACCCAGTACTTC. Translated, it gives CASSEQEGRETQYF.

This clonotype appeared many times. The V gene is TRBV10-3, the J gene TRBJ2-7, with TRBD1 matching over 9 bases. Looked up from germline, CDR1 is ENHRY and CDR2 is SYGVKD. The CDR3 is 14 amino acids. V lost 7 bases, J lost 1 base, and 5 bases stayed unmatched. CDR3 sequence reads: CAITPGQGSYEQYF. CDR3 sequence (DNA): TGTGCCATCACCCCGGGACAGGGATCCTACGAGCAGTACTTC.

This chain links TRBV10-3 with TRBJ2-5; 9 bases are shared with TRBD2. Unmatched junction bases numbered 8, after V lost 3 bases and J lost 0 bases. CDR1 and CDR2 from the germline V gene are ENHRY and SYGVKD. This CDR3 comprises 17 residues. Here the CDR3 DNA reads TGTGCCATCAGTGAAGTTTGGATAGCGGGGGACCAAGAGACCCAGTACTTC. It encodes CAISEVWIAGDQETQYF.

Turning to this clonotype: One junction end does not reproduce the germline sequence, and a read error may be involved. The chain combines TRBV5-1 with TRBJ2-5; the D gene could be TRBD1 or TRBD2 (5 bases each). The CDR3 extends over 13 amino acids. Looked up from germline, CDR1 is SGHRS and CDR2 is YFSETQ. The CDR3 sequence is CASSLDIRETRYF. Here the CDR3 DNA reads TGCGCCAGCAGCTTGGATATCAGGGAGACCCGGTACTTC.

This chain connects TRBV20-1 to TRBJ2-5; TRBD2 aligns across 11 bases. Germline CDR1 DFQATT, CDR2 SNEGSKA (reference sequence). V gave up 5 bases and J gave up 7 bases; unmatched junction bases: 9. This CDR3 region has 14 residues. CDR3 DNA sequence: TGCAGTGCTCCTAGACTAGCGGGGTCAGGGACCCAGTACTTC. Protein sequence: CSAPRLAGSGTQYF.

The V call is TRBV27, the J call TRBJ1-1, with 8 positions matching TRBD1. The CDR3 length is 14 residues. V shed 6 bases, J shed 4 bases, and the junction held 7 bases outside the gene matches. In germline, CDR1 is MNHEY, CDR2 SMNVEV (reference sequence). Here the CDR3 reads CASSSGTGPTEAFF. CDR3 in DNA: TGTGCCAGCAGCTCCGGGACAGGTCCCACTGAAGCTTTCTTT.

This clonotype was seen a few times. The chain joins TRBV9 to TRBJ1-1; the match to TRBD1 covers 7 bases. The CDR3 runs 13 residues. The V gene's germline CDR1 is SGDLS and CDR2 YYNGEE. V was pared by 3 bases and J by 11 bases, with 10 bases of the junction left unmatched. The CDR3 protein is CASSGDREPGAFF. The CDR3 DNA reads TGTGCCAGCAGCGGTGACAGGGAACCAGGGGCTTTCTTT.

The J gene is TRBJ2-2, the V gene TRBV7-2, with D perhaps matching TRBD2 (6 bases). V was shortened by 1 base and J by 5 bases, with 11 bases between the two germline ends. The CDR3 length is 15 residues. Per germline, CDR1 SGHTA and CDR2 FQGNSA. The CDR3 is CASSLGLTRTGELFF. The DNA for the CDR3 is TGTGCCAGCAGCTTAGGGCTGACTAGGACCGGGGAGCTGTTTTTT. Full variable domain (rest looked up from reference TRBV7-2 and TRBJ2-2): GAGVSQSPSNKVTEKGKDVELRCDPISGHTALYWYRQSLGQGLEFLIYFQGNSAPDKSGLPSDRFSAERTGGSVSTLTIQRTQQEDSAVYLCASSLGLTRTGELFFGEGSRLTVL.

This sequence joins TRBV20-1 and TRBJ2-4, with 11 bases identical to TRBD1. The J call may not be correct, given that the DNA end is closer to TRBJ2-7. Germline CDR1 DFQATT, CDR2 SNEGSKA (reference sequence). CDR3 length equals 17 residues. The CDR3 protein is CSARDGGNGQGAGEQYF. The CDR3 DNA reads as TGCAGTGCTAGAGATGGTGGAAACGGACAGGGGGCTGGCGAGCAGTACTTC.

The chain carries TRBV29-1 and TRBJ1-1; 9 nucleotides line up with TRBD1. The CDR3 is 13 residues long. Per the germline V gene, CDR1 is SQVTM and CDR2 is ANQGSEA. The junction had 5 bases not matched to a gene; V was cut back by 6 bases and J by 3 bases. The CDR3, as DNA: TGCAGCGTGGACAGGGGACTATACACTGAAGCTTTCTTT. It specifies CSVDRGLYTEAFF. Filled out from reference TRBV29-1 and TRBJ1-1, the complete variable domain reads SAVISQKPSRDICQRGTSLTIQCQVDSQVTMMFWYRQQPGQSLTLIATANQGSEATYESGFVIDKFPISRPNLTFSTLTVSNMSPEDSSIYLCSVDRGLYTEAFFGQGTRLTVV.

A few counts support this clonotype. The CDR3 is CASSSSGGASYEQFF. For the CDR3, the DNA is TGTGCCAGCAGTTCTAGCGGGGGGGCTAGCTATGAGCAGTTCTTC. V and J are TRBV6-2 or TRBV6-3 and TRBJ2-1; 12 bases line up with TRBD2. The V and J ends lost 4 bases and 8 bases, in that order; junction bases with no gene match: 6. Germline CDR1 is MNHEY and CDR2 is SVGEGT. The CDR3 has 15 amino acids.

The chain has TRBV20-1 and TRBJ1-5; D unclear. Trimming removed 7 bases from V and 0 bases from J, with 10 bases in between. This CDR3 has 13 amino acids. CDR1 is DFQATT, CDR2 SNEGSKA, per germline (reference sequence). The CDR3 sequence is CSGAGSSNQPQHF. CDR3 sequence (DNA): TGCAGTGGCGCCGGTAGTAGCAATCAGCCCCAGCATTTT.

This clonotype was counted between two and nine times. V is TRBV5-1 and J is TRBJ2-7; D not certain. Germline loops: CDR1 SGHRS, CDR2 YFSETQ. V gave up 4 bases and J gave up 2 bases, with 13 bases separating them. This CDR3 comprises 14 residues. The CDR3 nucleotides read TGCGCCAGCAGCGACGCACAGCCACCCTACGAGCAGTACTTC. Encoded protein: CASSDAQPPYEQYF. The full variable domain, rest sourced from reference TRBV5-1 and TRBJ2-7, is KAGVTQTPRYLIKTRGQQVTLSCSPISGHRSVSWYQQTPGQGLQFLFEYFSETQRNKGNFPGRFSGRQFSNSRSEMNVSTLELGDSALYLCASSDAQPPYEQYFGPGTRLTVT.

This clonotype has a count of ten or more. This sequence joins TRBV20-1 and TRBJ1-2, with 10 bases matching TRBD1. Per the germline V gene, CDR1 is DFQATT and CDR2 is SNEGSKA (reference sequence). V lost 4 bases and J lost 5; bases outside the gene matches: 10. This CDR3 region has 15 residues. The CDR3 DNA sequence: TGCAGTGCTACAACACCGGGACAGGGGATGTATGGCTACACCTTC. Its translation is CSATTPGQGMYGYTF.

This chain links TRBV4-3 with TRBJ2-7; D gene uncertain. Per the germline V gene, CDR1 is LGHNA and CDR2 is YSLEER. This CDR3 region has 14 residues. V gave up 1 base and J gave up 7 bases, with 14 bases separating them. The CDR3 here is CASSQVVVGGEQYF. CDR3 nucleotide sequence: TGCGCCAGCAGCCAAGTTGTCGTAGGCGGTGAGCAGTACTTC.

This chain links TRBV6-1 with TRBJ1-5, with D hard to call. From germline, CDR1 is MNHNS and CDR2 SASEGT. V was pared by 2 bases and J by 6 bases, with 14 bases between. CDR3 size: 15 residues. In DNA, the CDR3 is TGTGCCAGCAGTGAATCGGCGATGGAGGCTCAGCCCCAGCATTTT. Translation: CASSESAMEAQPQHF.

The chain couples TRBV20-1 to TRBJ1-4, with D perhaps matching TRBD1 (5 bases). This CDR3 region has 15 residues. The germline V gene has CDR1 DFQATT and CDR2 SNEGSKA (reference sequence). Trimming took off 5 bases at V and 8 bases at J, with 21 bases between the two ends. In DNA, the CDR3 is TGCAGTGCTGGACCACACCGGGACGGGGGAGAAAAACTGTTTTTT. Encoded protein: CSAGPHRDGGEKLFF.

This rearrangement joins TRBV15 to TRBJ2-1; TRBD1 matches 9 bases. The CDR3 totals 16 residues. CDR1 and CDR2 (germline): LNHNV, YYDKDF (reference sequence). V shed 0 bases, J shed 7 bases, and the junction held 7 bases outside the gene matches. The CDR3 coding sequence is TGTGCCACCAGCAGAGATGTAGGACAGGGGTGGAATGAGCAGTTCTTC. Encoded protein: CATSRDVGQGWNEQFF.

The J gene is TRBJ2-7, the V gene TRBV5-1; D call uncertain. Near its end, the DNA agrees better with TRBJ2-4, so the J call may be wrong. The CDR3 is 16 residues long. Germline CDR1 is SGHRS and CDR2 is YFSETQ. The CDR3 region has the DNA TGCGCCAGCAGCTTGACCCCAATGTTAGCCAAAAACATTCAGTACTTC. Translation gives CASSLTPMLAKNIQYF.